The source of this T cell receptor beta chain is a study of cytomegalovirus exposure and HLA in healthy donors. Losses at the gene ends were 2 bases for V and 2 bases for J; bases not matched to a gene: 5. The CDR3 extends over 15 amino acids. CDR1 GTSNPN and CDR2 SVGIG come from the germline V gene (reference sequence). The PCR used 60 Vbeta and 13 Jbeta primers. Clones were read by immunoSEQ multiplex PCR, and TCRdb kept only the in-frame ones, dropping some. The data contain under 150,000 clones, 82% of them singletons. This chain uses TRBV30 with TRBJ1-4; 7 bases are shared with TRBD1. Source material: PBMCs. This receptor was taken from a woman between 18 and 29 years old in good health and CMV-seronegative. This chain's CDR3 is CAWSSQGWTNEKLFF. CDR3 nucleotide sequence: TGTGCCTGGAGTTCACAGGGGTGGACTAATGAAAAACTGTTTTTT.